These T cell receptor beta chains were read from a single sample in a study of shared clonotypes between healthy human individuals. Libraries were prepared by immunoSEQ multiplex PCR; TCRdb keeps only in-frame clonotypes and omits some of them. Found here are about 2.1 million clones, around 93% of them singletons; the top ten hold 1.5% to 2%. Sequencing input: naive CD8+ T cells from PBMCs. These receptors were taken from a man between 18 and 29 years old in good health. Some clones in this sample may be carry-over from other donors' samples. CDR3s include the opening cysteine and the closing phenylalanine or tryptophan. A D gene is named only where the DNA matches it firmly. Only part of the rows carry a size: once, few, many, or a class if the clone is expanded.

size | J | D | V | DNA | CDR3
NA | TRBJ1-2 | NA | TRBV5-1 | TGCGCCAGCAGGGCAGACTATGGCTACACCTTC | CASRADYGYTF
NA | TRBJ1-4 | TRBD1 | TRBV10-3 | TGTGCCATCAGCCCCACGGGACAGGGTTATGAAAAACTGTTTTTT | CAISPTGQGYEKLFF
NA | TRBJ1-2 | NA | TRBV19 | TGTGCCAGTTGTGGGACGCCGACGTATGGCTACACCTTC | CASCGTPTYGYTF
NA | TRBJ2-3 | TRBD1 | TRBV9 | TGTGCCAGCAGCCCAGGGGGCCTAAAACTAACAGATACGCAGTATTTT | CASSPGGLKLTDTQYF
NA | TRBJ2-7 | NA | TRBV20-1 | TGCAGTGCTAGAGTACTCTACGAGCAGTACTTC | CSARVLYEQYF
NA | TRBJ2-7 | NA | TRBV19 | TGTGCCAGTAGCATCATCCCCAATTACGAGCAGTACTTC | CASSIIPNYEQYF
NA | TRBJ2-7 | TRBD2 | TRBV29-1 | TGCAGCGTCCGAAAGCGGGAGCGGCAGTACTTC | CSVRKRERQYF
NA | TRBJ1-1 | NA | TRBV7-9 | TGTGCCAGCAGCTTAGGTTCAGGGAACACTGAAGCTTCCTTT | CASSLGSGNTEASF
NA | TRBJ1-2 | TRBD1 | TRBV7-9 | TGTGCCAGCAGCCCACCGACAGGGGTCAGCTATGGCTACACCTTC | CASSPPTGVSYGYTF
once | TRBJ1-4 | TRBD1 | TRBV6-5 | TGTGCCAGCAGTTCGGGACAGAGTAAAAAACTGTTTTTT | CASSSGQSKKLFF
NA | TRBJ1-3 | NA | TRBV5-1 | TGCGCCAGCAGCTTGGAGGGGATCTCTGGAAACACCATATATTTT | CASSLEGISGNTIYF
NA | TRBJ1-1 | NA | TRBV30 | TGTGCCTGGAGTGGAATCGGACAGTTGAACACTGAAGCTTTCTTT | CAWSGIGQLNTEAFF
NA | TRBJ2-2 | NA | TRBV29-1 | TGCAGCGTTGGGTCGGGGACGGTCACCGGGGAGCTGTTTTTT | CSVGSGTVTGELFF
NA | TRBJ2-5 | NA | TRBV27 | TGTGCCAGCAGTTTAGGACTTGGGGCGCAAGTAGATAGGTACTTC | CASSLGLGAQVDRYF
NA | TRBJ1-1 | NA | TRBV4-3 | TGCGCCAGCAGCCAAGATCTTCGCAGCCTGAACACTGAAGCTTTCTTT | CASSQDLRSLNTEAFF
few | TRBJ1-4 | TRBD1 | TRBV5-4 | TGTGCCAGCAGCATCGACAGGGGTGGGGAAAAACTGTTTTTT | CASSIDRGGEKLFF
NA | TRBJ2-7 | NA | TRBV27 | TGTGCCAGCAGTTTCGAAGCCCCCCAGGTCGCCTACGAGCAGTACTTC | CASSFEAPQVAYEQYF
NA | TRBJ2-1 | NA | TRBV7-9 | TGTGCCAGCAGCCCTTATGGGGATGAGCAGTTCTTC | CASSPYGDEQFF
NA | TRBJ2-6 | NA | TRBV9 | TGTGCCAGCAGCATAACAGACTCTGGGGCCAACGTCCTGACTTTC | CASSITDSGANVLTF
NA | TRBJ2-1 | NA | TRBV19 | TGTGCCAGTAGCCCCGGATCCTACAATGAGCAGTTCTTC | CASSPGSYNEQFF
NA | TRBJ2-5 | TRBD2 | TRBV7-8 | TGTGCCAGCAGCTTAATTCGGACTAGCGGTGCGGAGACCCAGTACTTC | CASSLIRTSGAETQYF
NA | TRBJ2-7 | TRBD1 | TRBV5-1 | TGCGCCAGCAGCTTGGCGGCAGGGGGCGTCGACGAGCAGTACTTC | CASSLAAGGVDEQYF
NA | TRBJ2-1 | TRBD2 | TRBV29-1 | TGCAGCGCGGGGGGTTGGCTAGCGGTAAACAATGAGCAGTTCTTC | CSAGGWLAVNNEQFF
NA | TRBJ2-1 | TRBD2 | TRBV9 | TGTGCCAGCAGCACTTCCGGGACTAGTAACGGTGAGCAGTTCTTC | CASSTSGTSNGEQFF
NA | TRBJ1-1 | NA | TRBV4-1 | TGCGCCAGCAGCCAAGATTGGATGGGGGACACTGAAGCTTTCTTT | CASSQDWMGDTEAFF
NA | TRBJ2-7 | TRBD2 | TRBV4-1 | TGCGCCAGCAGCCCATTAGCGGGCTCCTACGAGCAGTACTTC | CASSPLAGSYEQYF
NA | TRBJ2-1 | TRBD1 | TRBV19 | TGTGCCAGTAGTCCTTGGACAGGGGTGAATGAGCAGTTCTTC | CASSPWTGVNEQFF
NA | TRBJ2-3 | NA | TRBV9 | TGTGCCAGCAACAAGAACACAGATACGCAGTATTTT | CASNKNTDTQYF
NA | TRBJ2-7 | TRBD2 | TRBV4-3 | TGCGCCAGCAGCCAGTCCAGAGCTAGCGGGAGAGGATACGAGCAGTACTTC | CASSQSRASGRGYEQYF
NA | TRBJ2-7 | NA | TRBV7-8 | TGTGCCAGCAGCCCCCGTTCGCACTACGAGCAGTACTTC | CASSPRSHYEQYF
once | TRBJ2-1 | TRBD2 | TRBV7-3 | TGTGCCAGCAGCTTAGCGGGAGGCGATGAGCAGTTCTTC | CASSLAGGDEQFF
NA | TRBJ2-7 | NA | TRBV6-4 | TGTGCCAGCAGTGACTATCCAGGGAACTACGAGCAGTACTTC | CASSDYPGNYEQYF
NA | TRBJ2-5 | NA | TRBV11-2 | TGTGCCAGCAGCTTAGTCGGGTGGGGAGAGACCCAGTACTTC | CASSLVGWGETQYF
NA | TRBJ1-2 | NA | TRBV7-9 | TGTGCCAGCAGCCCGGCCCAGTATGGCTACACCTTC | CASSPAQYGYTF
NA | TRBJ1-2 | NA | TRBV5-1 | TGCGCCAGCAGCTCGGAGGACGTAGGCTACACCTTC | CASSSEDVGYTF
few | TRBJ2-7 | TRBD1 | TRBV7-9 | TGTGCCAGCAGCTTGAACAGGGGACCCTACGAGCAGTACTTC | CASSLNRGPYEQYF
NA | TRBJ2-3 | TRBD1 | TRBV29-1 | TGCAGCGCCGTGGACAGGGACACAGATACGCAGTATTTT | CSAVDRDTDTQYF
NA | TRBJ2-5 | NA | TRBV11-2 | TGTGCCAGCAGCCCGAGGGATTGGAGGGGCCCCCTGAAAGAGACCCAGTACTTC | CASSPRDWRGPLKETQYF
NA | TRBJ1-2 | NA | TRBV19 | TGTGCCAGTAGTTTCCCGACAGCCAGAGACTATGGCTACACCTTC | CASSFPTARDYGYTF
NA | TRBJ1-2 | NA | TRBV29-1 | TGCAGCGTCGGCCCGGGGGGCGCTCACTATGGCTACACCTTC | CSVGPGGAHYGYTF
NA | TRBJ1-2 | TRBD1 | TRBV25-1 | TGTGCCAGCAGTGGCCCCCTCTTCACAGGGGGCGCCGTCTATGGCTACACCTTC | CASSGPLFTGGAVYGYTF
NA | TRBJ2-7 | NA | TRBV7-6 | TGTGCCAGCAGCTCCTCAGCGTTTACCTACGAGCAGTACTTC | CASSSSAFTYEQYF
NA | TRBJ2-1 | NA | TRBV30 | TGTGCCTGGAGTCGAGACTATTCCCACAATGAGCAGTTCTTC | CAWSRDYSHNEQFF
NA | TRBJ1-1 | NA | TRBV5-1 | TGCGCCAGCAGCTTGGGAAGAGGTGAAGCTTTCTTT | CASSLGRGEAFF
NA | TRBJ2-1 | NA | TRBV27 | TGTGCCAGCAGTTTCAAGTTTCTCGATCCTGAGCAGTTCTTC | CASSFKFLDPEQFF
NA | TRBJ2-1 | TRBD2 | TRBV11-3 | TGTGCCAGCAGCTCTGCCTCTAGCGGGAGTTGGTACAATGAGCAGTTCTTC | CASSSASSGSWYNEQFF
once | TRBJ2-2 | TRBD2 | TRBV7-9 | TGTGCCAGCAGGGGACTAGCGGGAGGGCCCTCCACCGGGGAGCTGTTTTTT | CASRGLAGGPSTGELFF
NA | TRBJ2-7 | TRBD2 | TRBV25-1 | TGTGCCAGCAGTGAATCACTACTAGCGGGAGCAGGCGAGCAGTACTTC | CASSESLLAGAGEQYF
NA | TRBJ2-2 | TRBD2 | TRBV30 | TGTGCCTGGACTAGCGGGTGGGAGCTGTTTTTT | CAWTSGWELFF
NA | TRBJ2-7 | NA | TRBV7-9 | TGTGCCAGCAGCTCAACACAGGGTATTGACCCCTACGAGCAGTACTTC | CASSSTQGIDPYEQYF